A single sample gave rise to the 16 T cell receptor beta chains below, sequenced in a study of circulating tumor DNA in untreated peripheral T-cell lymphoma. Profiled with immunoSEQ multiplex PCR; TCRdb holds only in-frame clones, not every one. The sample yields about 8,900 clones, around four fifths seen once. Sequencing used tumor tissue. Every receptor here comes from a human donor with peripheral T-cell lymphoma.

This clone was counted between two and nine times. The chain uses TRBV19 and TRBJ2-7; 7 nucleotides line up with TRBD1. This CDR3 has 16 residues. Losses at the gene ends were 1 base for V and 2 bases for J; bases not matched to a gene: 8. CDR1 LNHDA and CDR2 SQIVND come from the germline V gene (reference sequence). This CDR3 reads CASSIVPRQGTYEQYF. CDR3 DNA sequence: TGTGCCAGTAGTATAGTTCCGCGACAGGGAACCTACGAGCAGTACTTC.

This clone turned up a few times. V gene TRBV6-8 combines with J gene TRBJ1-5; D is unclear. Trimming stripped 0 bases from V and 2 bases from J, with 5 bases between. Germline V lookup: CDR1 MNHGY, CDR2 SAAAGT. This CDR3 has 14 residues. The CDR3 nucleotides are TGTGCCAGCAGTTACTCTACAGGCAATCAGCCCCAGCATTTT. Translation gives CASSYSTGNQPQHF.

CDR3 sequence: CASSPLQGSYNEQFF. CDR3 bases: TGTGCCAGTAGTCCGCTACAGGGTTCGTACAATGAGCAGTTCTTC. The rearrangement uses TRBV19 and TRBJ2-1; the D gene is possibly TRBD1 (6 bases). Germline V gene lookup returns CDR1 LNHDA and CDR2 SQIVND (reference sequence). V was pared by 5 bases and J by 4 bases, with 15 bases between. The CDR3 is made up of 15 amino acids. The full variable domain, with the rest looked up from reference TRBV19 and TRBJ2-1, is DGGITQSPKYLFRKEGQNVTLSCEQNLNHDAMYWYRQDPGQGLRLIYYSQIVNDFQKGDIAEGYSVSREKKESFPLTVTSAQKNPTAFYLCASSPLQGSYNEQFFGPGTRLTVL.

The chain joins TRBV4-1 to TRBJ1-5, with 8 bases fitting TRBD1. After removal of 0 bases from V and 6 bases from J, the junction contained 13 bases not matched to a gene. The CDR3 sequence is 18 residues long. Germline V gene sequence: CDR1 MGHRA, CDR2 YSYEKL. The CDR3 DNA sequence: TGCGCCAGCAGCCAAGATATCTACGGGGCAGGGGGCATTCAGCCCCAGCATTTT. This codes for CASSQDIYGAGGIQPQHF.

V is TRBV19 and J is TRBJ2-1, with 11 bases that match TRBD1. This CDR3 has 14 residues. V gave up 4 bases and J gave up 7 bases; unmatched junction bases: 3. The germline V gene has CDR1 LNHDA and CDR2 SQIVND (reference sequence). The DNA of the CDR3 is TGTGCCAGTAGTACAGGACAGGGGGCTAATGAGCAGTTCTTC. Its translation is CASSTGQGANEQFF. The whole variable domain, remainder taken from reference TRBV19 and TRBJ2-1, is DGGITQSPKYLFRKEGQNVTLSCEQNLNHDAMYWYRQDPGQGLRLIYYSQIVNDFQKGDIAEGYSVSREKKESFPLTVTSAQKNPTAFYLCASSTGQGANEQFFGPGTRLTVL.

V usage is TRBV6-8 and J usage is TRBJ1-1; a possible D gene is TRBD1 (6 bases). The germline CDR1 and CDR2 sequences are MNHGY and SAAAGT. The ends were cut back, 7 bases at V and 5 bases at J, with 17 bases in the middle. The CDR3 is made up of 14 amino acids. CDR3: CASTKQGGRTEAFF. CDR3 coding DNA: TGTGCCAGCACTAAACAGGGTGGGAGGACTGAAGCTTTCTTT.

This clone was counted a few times. This chain links TRBV6-8 with TRBJ2-3, with no clear D. The CDR3 contains 13 residues. V was shortened by 7 bases and J by 2 bases, with 10 bases between the two germline ends. The germline V gene encodes CDR1 MNHGY and CDR2 SAAAGT. CDR3: CASNQVTTDTQYF. The CDR3 coding sequence is TGTGCCAGCAATCAGGTGACCACAGATACGCAGTATTTT.

The V gene is TRBV11-3, the J gene TRBJ2-1; D is undetermined. The CDR3 length is 15 residues. V lost 5 bases and J 5 bases, leaving 16 bases between the germline ends. CDR1 SGHNT and CDR2 YENEEA come from the germline V gene. The CDR3, as DNA: TGTGCCAGCAGCGCCGGGTCCTATAGGAACAATGAGCAGTTCTTC. As protein: CASSAGSYRNNEQFF. Based on the CDR3 plus reference TRBV11-3 and TRBJ2-1, the full variable domain is EAGVVQSPRYKIIEKKQPVAFWCNPISGHNTLYWYLQNLGQGPELLIRYENEEAVDDSQLPKDRFSAERLKGVDSTLKIQPAELGDSAVYLCASSAGSYRNNEQFFGPGTRLTVL.

J is TRBJ2-7 and V is TRBV19, with D hard to call. This CDR3 contains 13 residues. The germline CDR1 and CDR2 sequences are LNHDA and SQIVND (reference sequence). V lost 3 bases and J 0 bases, leaving 6 bases between the germline ends. CDR3 protein: CASSIQISYEQYF. CDR3 coding DNA: TGTGCCAGTAGTATCCAAATCTCCTACGAGCAGTACTTC.

V is TRBV30 and J is TRBJ1-5; no clear D gene. CDR3 size: 12 residues. The germline CDR1 and CDR2 sequences are GTSNPN and SVGIG (reference sequence). The V and J ends lost 3 bases and 4 bases respectively, with 7 bases between them. The CDR3 DNA reads as TGTGCCTGGAGCGGTGAAAATCAGCCCCAGCATTTT. This gives the protein CAWSGENQPQHF.

The chain is built from TRBV11-3 and TRBJ2-7, with D perhaps TRBD1 or TRBD2 (5 bases each). The V end lost 5 bases, the J end lost 3 bases, and 20 bases lay between the germline ends. The CDR3 has 16 residues. CDR1 and CDR2 (germline): SGHNT, YENEEA. The CDR3 sequence is CASSHWDPMALYEQYF. The DNA of the CDR3 is TGTGCCAGCAGCCACTGGGACCCTATGGCCCTCTACGAGCAGTACTTC.

This chain links TRBV19 with TRBJ1-1; 7 bases align to TRBD1. Germline CDR1 reads LNHDA; CDR2 reads SQIVND (reference sequence). The CDR3 runs to 15 residues. After removal of 10 bases from V and 3 bases from J, the junction contained 14 bases not matched to a gene. The CDR3 reads CATESPQGDDTEAFF. CDR3 coding DNA: TGTGCCACCGAGTCACCCCAGGGGGACGACACTGAAGCTTTCTTT.

The chain employs TRBV1 and TRBJ2-3; TRBD2 is the table's D call, not checked against the DNA. TRBV1 is reported as a pseudogene. The CDR3 is 14 residues long. The CDR3 sequence is CASSPERLVYGQYF. As DNA, the CDR3 is TGCGCCAGCAGCCCTGAACGACTAGTTTACGGGCAGTATTTT.

This clone was detected once. The genes are TRBV6-8 and TRBJ2-2; the D gene is possibly TRBD2 (6 bases). This CDR3 comprises 15 residues. V lost 0 bases to trimming and J lost 3 bases, with 8 bases between them. Germline assignment: CDR1 MNHGY and CDR2 SAAAGT. CDR3 sequence (DNA): TGTGCCAGCAGTTACTCTACGGGGGACACCGGGGAGCTGTTTTTT. Protein product: CASSYSTGDTGELFF.

The chain joins TRBV19 to TRBJ1-1; D gene unclear. The CDR3 covers 11 residues. Trimming took 7 bases from V and 11 from J, leaving 14 bases between them. Germline-derived CDR1 and CDR2 are LNHDA and SQIVND (reference sequence). CDR3 protein: CASTPGLEAFF. DNA of the CDR3: TGTGCCAGTACCCCGGGCCTAGAGGCTTTCTTT. Full variable domain (remainder filled in from reference TRBV19 and TRBJ1-1): DGGITQSPKYLFRKEGQNVTLSCEQNLNHDAMYWYRQDPGQGLRLIYYSQIVNDFQKGDIAEGYSVSREKKESFPLTVTSAQKNPTAFYLCASTPGLEAFFGQGTRLTVV.

This clone has more than one count but fewer than ten. This chain links TRBV19 with TRBJ2-5; 9 bases align to TRBD1. V lost 4 bases, J lost 2 bases, and 2 bases stayed unmatched. Germline assignment: CDR1 LNHDA and CDR2 SQIVND (reference sequence). The CDR3 is made up of 14 amino acids. The CDR3 DNA sequence: TGTGCCAGTAGTACGGGACAGGGACAAGAGACCCAGTACTTC. Its protein product is CASSTGQGQETQYF.